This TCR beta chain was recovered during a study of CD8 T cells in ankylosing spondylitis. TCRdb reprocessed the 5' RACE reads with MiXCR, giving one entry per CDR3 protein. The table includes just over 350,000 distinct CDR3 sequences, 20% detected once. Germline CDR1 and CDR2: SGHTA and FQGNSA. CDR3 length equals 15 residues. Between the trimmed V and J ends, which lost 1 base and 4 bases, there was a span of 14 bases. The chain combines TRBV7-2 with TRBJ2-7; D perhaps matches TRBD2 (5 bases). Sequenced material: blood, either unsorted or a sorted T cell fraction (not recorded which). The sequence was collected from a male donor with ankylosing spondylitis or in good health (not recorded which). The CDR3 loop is CASSLVGSAEYEQYF. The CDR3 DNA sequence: TGTGCCAGCAGCTTAGTGGGTAGCGCGGAATACGAGCAGTACTTC.